One T cell receptor beta chain is described in this entry. This specimen belongs to a study of CD8 T cells in Susac syndrome. Germline V gives CDR1 SGHTA, CDR2 FQGNSA. The trim removed 5 bases at V and 2 bases at J, leaving 11 bases unmatched. CDR3 size: 16 residues. Reverse transcription of roughly 0.5 to 1 ug RNA was performed with random hexamers. It was immunoSEQ multiplex PCR that amplified TCR beta CDR3 across 54 Vbeta and 13 Jbeta. TCRdb re-called the immunoSEQ multiplex PCR reads through MiXCR, storing one row per CDR3 protein. The sample yields 230,000 or so distinct CDR3 sequences, nearly 97% seen once. In the multiple sclerosis control group, patients were treatment-naive and had stable or active relapsing-remitting disease. TEMRA cells were FACS-enriched, unlike CD8+ and CD4+ T cells, which were negatively isolated.

The receptor's source is a human donor with multiple sclerosis. The rearrangement links TRBV7-2 to TRBJ1-2; 7 positions match TRBD1. What was sequenced was CD4+ T cells from PBMCs. Written as DNA, the CDR3 is TGTGCCAGCAGCGAAAGTCGAAGGACAGGCAACTATGGCTACACCTTC. Translation gives CASSESRRTGNYGYTF.